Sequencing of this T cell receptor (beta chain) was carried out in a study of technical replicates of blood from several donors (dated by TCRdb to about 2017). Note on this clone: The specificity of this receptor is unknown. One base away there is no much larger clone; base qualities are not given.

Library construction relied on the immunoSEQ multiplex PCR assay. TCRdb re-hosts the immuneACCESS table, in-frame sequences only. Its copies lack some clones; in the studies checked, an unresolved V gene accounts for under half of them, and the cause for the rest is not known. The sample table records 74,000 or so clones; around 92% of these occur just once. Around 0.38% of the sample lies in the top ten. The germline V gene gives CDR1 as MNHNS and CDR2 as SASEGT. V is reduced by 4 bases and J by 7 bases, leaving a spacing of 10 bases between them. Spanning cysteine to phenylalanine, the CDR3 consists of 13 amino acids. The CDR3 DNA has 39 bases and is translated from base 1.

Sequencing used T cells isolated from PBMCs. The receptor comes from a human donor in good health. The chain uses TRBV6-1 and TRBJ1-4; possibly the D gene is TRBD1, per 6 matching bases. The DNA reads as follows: TGTGCCAGCAGTGGTACAGGGATTGAAAAACTGTTTTTT. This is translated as CASSGTGIEKLFF.